This T cell receptor beta chain came from a study of T cell responses to AZD1222 COVID-19 vaccine. Study-level points and caveats: Spike-specific TCR breadth and depth both grew after two AZD1222 doses. Repertoire sampling was restricted to post-peak T cell response timepoints. Vaccine-associated CD4 TCRs spanned spike, dominant at 160-218 and 743-854.

Using immunoSEQ multiplex PCR, the repertoire was profiled, and TCRdb retains in-frame clones only, with some absent. The table includes 72,000 or so clones, about 88% detected once. A note on this clone: The antigen remains unidentified.

The sequence was obtained from an adult in good health. Specimen: peripheral blood, collected on day 0 of AZD1222 vaccination.

CDR3 protein: CASSKGPFPAYNEQFF. The DNA for the CDR3 is TGTGCCAGCAGCAAAGGTCCTTTTCCGGCCTACAATGAGCAGTTCTTC. The chain combines TRBV9 with TRBJ2-1, with no clear D. Trimming left V 4 bases short and J 2 bases short, with 16 bases between. Germline lookup yields CDR1 SGDLS and CDR2 YYNGEE. CDR3 length equals 16 residues.